The sequence of this TCR delta chain was determined in a study of gamma-delta T cells after stem cell transplantation. The V end was cut by 0 bases, the J end by 4 bases, with 17 bases between. This CDR3 contains 16 residues. Germline V gene data show CDR1 as GEAIGNYY and CDR2 as EKD. On this clone: This may come from a read error, since a much larger clone is one base off. The identical CDR3 is also encoded by other nucleotide sequences in the sample.

TCRdb reanalysed the RT-PCR reads via CATT. The repertoire holds under 7,000 delta-chain clones, with 1.5% to 2.5% as singletons. This sequence originates from a human donor. It is not recorded whose cells these are; they may come from a transplant donor. The source material was gamma-delta T cells. V gene TRDV2 combines with J gene TRDJ1; the D gene is possibly TRDD3 (6 bases). The CDR3 sequence is CACDTLLGRQIDKLIF. In DNA form, the CDR3 reads TGTGCCTGTGACACCCTACTGGGACGACAGATCGATAAACTCATCTTT.